The 25 T cell receptor beta chains below all came from one sample that was sequenced in a study of regulatory T cells in long-lasting Graves disease. TCR beta libraries were built with iRepertoire HTBI primers and Arm-PCR of CDR3 regions. TCRdb itself ran the multiplex PCR reads through MiXCR, one entry per CDR3 protein. The table shows 400,000 to 450,000 distinct CDR3 sequences, with around 24% occurring only once. Time point in this sample: persistent/refractory GD, antithyroid drugs over 5 years with positive TRAb. RNA isolated from PBMCs was used to make the TCR library. The source material was peripheral blood mononuclear cells (PBMCs), sampled when the disease was refractory, from a patient treated with antithyroid drugs. These receptors all come from a female donor with Graves disease.

This clonotype was recorded at least ten times. The V call is TRBV28, the J call TRBJ1-4; weak D call: TRBD1 (5 bases). This CDR3 spans 15 amino acids. Per the germline V gene, CDR1 is MDHEN and CDR2 is SYDVKM. The ends were cut back, 3 bases at V and 8 bases at J, with 16 bases in the middle. The CDR3 DNA reads as TGTGCCAGCAGTTTGGACACGGCGCTTGGGGAAAAACTGTTTTTT. Its protein product is CASSLDTALGEKLFF.

This clonotype was found once. The junction departs from germline at one end; a sequencing error may be responsible. The chain has TRBV5-1 and TRBJ1-4, with 10 nucleotides matching TRBD1. CDR1 is SGHRS, CDR2 YFSETQ, per germline. The CDR3 extends over 14 amino acids. CDR3 coding DNA: TGCACCAGCAGGCTACGGACAGGGGGTGAAAAACTGTTTTTT. It codes for CTSRLRTGGEKLFF.

This clonotype was seen only a few times. This chain links TRBV7-3 with TRBJ2-2; 9 nucleotides align to TRBD1. V gave up 5 bases and J gave up 5 bases; unmatched junction bases: 3. Germline V gene sequence: CDR1 SGHTA, CDR2 FQGTGA. There are 14 residues in the CDR3. The CDR3 loop reads CASSRTGATGELFF. CDR3 nucleotide sequence: TGTGCCAGCAGCCGGACAGGGGCAACCGGGGAGCTGTTTTTT. The variable domain in full, completed from reference TRBV7-3 and TRBJ2-2, reads GAGVSQTPSNKVTEKGKYVELRCDPISGHTALYWYRQSLGQGPEFLIYFQGTGAADDSGLPNDRFFAVRPEGSVSTLKIQRTERGDSAVYLCASSRTGATGELFFGEGSRLTVL.

V usage is TRBV5-4 and J usage is TRBJ2-2, with D perhaps TRBD1 (5 bases). The V gene lost 0 bases and the J gene lost 2 bases, with 11 bases spanning the gap. Per germline, CDR1 SGHNT and CDR2 YYREEE (reference sequence). There are 16 residues in the CDR3. The CDR3 DNA is TGTGCCAGCAGCTTGGACCAGGGATTCAACACCGGGGAGCTGTTTTTT. Protein sequence: CASSLDQGFNTGELFF.

There are a few counts of this clonotype. The chain recombines TRBV24-1 with TRBJ1-2, with 9 positions matching TRBD1. There are 15 residues in the CDR3. With V trimmed by 2 bases and J by 9 bases, 9 bases remained unmatched. Germline assignment: CDR1 KGHDR and CDR2 SFDVKD. CDR3 in DNA: TGTGCCACCAGTGATTCGGAACAGGGGGCTCGTCGCTACACCTTC. This translates into CATSDSEQGARRYTF.

To note about this clonotype: This may be a read error: a much more frequent sequence differs by one nucleotide. In DNA, the CDR3 is TGCAGCGTTGTTCGACAGAACACTGGAGCTTTCTTT. It yields the protein CSVVRQNTGAFF. This chain uses TRBV29-1 with TRBJ1-1; the D gene is possibly TRBD1 (5 bases). The CDR3 runs 12 residues. Germline CDR1 and CDR2: SQVTM and ANQGSEA.

This clonotype was picked up many times. The rearrangement uses TRBV7-2 and TRBJ2-7; unclear D gene. Looked up from germline, CDR1 is SGHTA and CDR2 is FQGNSA. V was shortened by 4 bases and J by 4 bases, with 14 bases between the two germline ends. This CDR3 region has 14 residues. The CDR3: CASSSPQHGYEQYF. CDR3 DNA sequence: TGTGCCAGCAGCTCCCCCCAACACGGATACGAGCAGTACTTC.

This clonotype was found once. A read error may be the cause here, since a much bigger clone is one base away. The rearrangement joins TRBV5-1 to TRBJ1-1; a weak D match, TRBD1 (5 bases). The germline CDR1 and CDR2 sequences are SGHRS and YFSETQ. The ends were cut back, 5 bases at V and 0 bases at J, with 11 bases in the middle. The CDR3 consists of 14 residues. Here the CDR3 reads CASRPGDVNTEAFF. In DNA, the CDR3 is TGCGCCAGCAGGCCGGGGGACGTGAACACTGAAGCTTTCTTT.

Ten or more counts support this clonotype. The chain uses TRBV20-1 and TRBJ1-5; TRBD1 might be the D (5 bases). This CDR3 is built from 12 residues. Trimming shortened V by 6 bases and J by 1 base, and 7 bases separated the two germline ends. The germline V gene encodes CDR1 DFQATT and CDR2 SNEGSKA (reference sequence). The CDR3 region is CSARDSNQPQHF. The CDR3 region has the DNA TGCAGTGCAAGGGACAGCAATCAGCCCCAGCATTTT.

This sequence joins TRBV24-1 and TRBJ2-7; 9 bases are a match to TRBD1. The CDR3 runs 15 residues. J lost 5 bases, V lost 4 bases, and 8 bases had no gene match. The germline V gene encodes CDR1 KGHDR and CDR2 SFDVKD. The DNA for the CDR3 is TGTGCCACCAGTGACCCGGGACAGGGAGTCGACGAGCAGTACTTC. Translation gives CATSDPGQGVDEQYF.

This chain links TRBV20-1 with TRBJ2-7, with TRBD2 matching 15 bases. Germline V gives CDR1 DFQATT, CDR2 SNEGSKA (reference sequence). CDR3 length: 16 residues. With 6 bases clipped from V and 2 bases from J, the junction kept 8 bases outside the gene matches. The CDR3 reads CSAPGLAGGLTYEQYF. CDR3 in DNA: TGCAGTGCCCCCGGACTAGCGGGAGGGCTGACCTACGAGCAGTACTTC.

This clonotype occurred many times. V gene TRBV12-5 combines with J gene TRBJ1-4; possibly TRBD1 for D (5 bases). Germline V lookup: CDR1 LGHNT, CDR2 FRNRAP. Between the trimmed V and J ends, which lost 3 bases and 3 bases, there was a span of 20 bases. The CDR3 consists of 18 residues. The CDR3 DNA sequence: TGTGCTAGTGGTTTCGAGACGGACAACCTCCCCTCTAATGAAAAACTGTTTTTT. It codes for CASGFETDNLPSNEKLFF.

This clonotype was found many times. The genes are TRBV6-2 or TRBV6-3 and TRBJ2-7, with 12 positions matching TRBD2. The CDR3 loop spans 15 amino acids. V shed 7 bases, J shed 3 bases, and the junction held 7 bases outside the gene matches. The germline CDR1 and CDR2 sequences are MNHEY and SVGEGT. CDR3 in DNA: TGTGCCAGCACGCCACTAGCGGGAGGCGACTACGAGCAGTACTTC. Translating gives CASTPLAGGDYEQYF.

Many counts were recorded for this clonotype. V and J are TRBV12-3 or TRBV12-4 and TRBJ1-2, with a possible D match to TRBD1 (6 bases). The CDR3 extends over 14 amino acids. V was pared by 6 bases and J by 7 bases, with 18 bases between. CDR3 sequence (DNA): TGTGCCAGCAGGCCCGAGGGGGGGCTGGGTGGCTACACCTTC. Amino acid sequence: CASRPEGGLGGYTF.

This clonotype was counted ten times or more. This chain links TRBV27 with TRBJ2-7, with 9 nucleotides matching TRBD1. The CDR3 is 15 residues long. Per the germline V gene, CDR1 is MNHEY and CDR2 is SMNVEV (reference sequence). V gave up 5 bases and J gave up 2 bases; unmatched junction bases: 7. CDR3 coding DNA: TGTGCCAGCAGTGGGACAGGGAACTACCCCTACGAGCAGTACTTC. Protein: CASSGTGNYPYEQYF.

This clonotype was counted many times. The chain employs TRBV24-1 and TRBJ2-1; 12 bases line up with TRBD2. Germline CDR1 KGHDR, CDR2 SFDVKD. CDR3 length: 15 amino acids. The junction had 12 bases not matched to a gene; V was cut back by 9 bases and J by 10 bases. DNA of the CDR3: TGTGCCACCGCCCCCTCTAGCGGGAGGGAGTACGAGCAGTTCTTC. Translation: CATAPSSGREYEQFF.

This rearrangement joins TRBV9 to TRBJ2-7; TRBD2 matches at 9 bases. Trimming took 1 base from V and 6 from J; bases not matched to a gene: 8. CDR3 length equals 15 residues. Germline lookup yields CDR1 SGDLS and CDR2 YYNGEE. CDR3 amino acids: CASSVRASGMSEQYF. CDR3 DNA: TGTGCCAGCAGCGTACGCGCTAGCGGGATGAGCGAGCAGTACTTC.

This clonotype turned up a few times. The chain couples TRBV30 to TRBJ1-2, with 7 bases fitting TRBD1. The V segment lost 3 bases and the J segment 2 bases; nucleotides outside the gene matches: 12. Germline V gene lookup returns CDR1 GTSNPN and CDR2 SVGIG (reference sequence). The CDR3 has 16 amino acids. This CDR3 reads CAWRLGTAYLNYGYTF. The CDR3 DNA reads TGTGCCTGGAGACTCGGGACAGCGTATTTAAACTATGGCTACACCTTC.

To note about this clonotype: Just one base apart from a much larger clone, this may be a read error. The chain links TRBV11-2 to TRBJ1-6; D call uncertain. Germline-derived CDR1 and CDR2 are SGHAT and FQNNGV. The CDR3 totals 15 residues. CDR3 coding DNA: TGTGCCAGCAGTCAAGGCAGTGTATATACTTCACCCCTCCACTTT. This sequence encodes CASSQGSVYTSPLHF.

This clonotype was seen more than once but under ten times. V usage is TRBV9 and J usage is TRBJ2-5; 15 bases match TRBD2. CDR1 and CDR2 from the germline V gene are SGDLS and YYNGEE. J gave up 3 bases and V 3 bases, and 3 bases lay outside the gene matches. This CDR3 is built from 16 residues. Written as DNA, the CDR3 is TGTGCCAGCAGCGCTCGGACTAGCGGGAGGGAAGAGACCCAGTACTTC. This gives the protein CASSARTSGREETQYF.

This chain links TRBV10-3 with TRBJ2-1; 9 bases are shared with TRBD2. The CDR3 length is 16 residues. In germline, CDR1 is ENHRY, CDR2 SYGVKD. Germline trimming cut 1 base from V and 8 bases from J; bases unmatched to any gene: 9. The CDR3 is CAISELREGQYDEQFF. The DNA for the CDR3 is TGTGCCATCAGTGAGTTGCGGGAGGGCCAGTACGATGAGCAGTTCTTC.

This clonotype was recorded many times. J is TRBJ1-2 and V is TRBV7-3; 7 bases align to TRBD1. V lost 5 bases to trimming and J lost 7 bases; unmatched junction nucleotides: 7. Germline CDR1 reads SGHTA; CDR2 reads FQGTGA. This CDR3 contains 13 residues. In nucleotides, the CDR3 is TGTGCCAGCAGCCCCACAGGGGAGAGTGGCTACACCTTC. Residues: CASSPTGESGYTF.

This clonotype occurred a few times. A much bigger clone sits one base away, suggesting this may be a read error. Because the CDR3 is missing its conserved closing phenylalanine or tryptophan, this is likely a read error. The chain combines TRBV7-9 with TRBJ2-5; D is undetermined. Germline V gene data show CDR1 as SEHNR and CDR2 as FQNEAQ (reference sequence). The CDR3 consists of 13 residues. Trimming left V 2 bases short and J 1 base short, with 5 bases between. The CDR3 DNA follows: TGTGCCAGCAGCTTATCACCCCAAGAGACCCAGTACCTC. Translating gives CASSLSPQETQYL.

The chain uses TRBV7-9 and TRBJ1-1; D uncertain. This CDR3 has 12 residues. Looked up from germline, CDR1 is SEHNR and CDR2 is FQNEAQ (reference sequence). Trimming removed 4 bases at V and 8 bases at J, with 11 bases between. The CDR3 DNA is TGTGCCAGCAGCTACAAGACCGCGGAAGCTTTCTTT. This translates into CASSYKTAEAFF.

This clonotype was recorded a few times. V gene TRBV7-9 combines with J gene TRBJ2-4; D may be TRBD2 (6 bases). The CDR3 sequence is 13 residues long. Germline lookup yields CDR1 SEHNR and CDR2 FQNEAQ (reference sequence). Trimming cost V 1 base and J 9 bases, with 10 bases left between them. The CDR3 loop is CASSLEGLLIQYF. The CDR3 DNA follows: TGTGCCAGCAGCTTAGAGGGACTCCTCATTCAGTACTTC.